The clone carrying this TCR beta chain was counted between two and nine times. V trimming: 3 bases; J trimming: 7 bases; junction bases outside the gene matches: 4. Germline V gene lookup returns CDR1 LNHDA and CDR2 SQIVND (reference sequence). CDR3 length: 14 residues. Method: immunoSEQ multiplex PCR; TCRdb's copy keeps in-frame clones and lacks some. The data contain roughly 250,000 clones, approximately 86% of them seen just once; the ten biggest clones take up 4% to 6%. The record originates from a study of blood T cell repertoires in COVID-19. The wider study: The cDNA or gDNA used as material had been derived from T cells, B-cell-depleted T cells, or PBMCs.

This sequence originates from a woman aged 80 or older with active or convalescent COVID-19. V is TRBV19 and J is TRBJ1-5, with 9 bases identical to TRBD1. Sequenced: peripheral blood. This CDR3 reads CASSMDRGGQPQHF. The CDR3 DNA follows: TGTGCCAGTAGTATGGACAGGGGTGGACAGCCCCAGCATTTT.